This TCR beta chain comes out of a study of PD-1 blockade in classical Hodgkin lymphoma. Every single patient, without exception, relapsed after autologous stem cell transplantation, and brentuximab vedotin exposure varied. CDR1 is ENHRY, CDR2 SYGVKD, per germline. V was clipped by 1 base and J by 3 bases, with 4 bases between them. This CDR3 contains 13 residues. Sequencing was performed with immunoSEQ multiplex PCR; in TCRdb, only in-frame clones are kept and a portion is missing. The table records under 75,000 clones, roughly 91% of them present only once. This specimen consisted of peripheral blood mononuclear cells (PBMCs), obtained before the second cycle of nivolumab. The clonotype originates from a human donor with classical Hodgkin lymphoma. This sequence joins TRBV10-3 and TRBJ1-5; D not resolved. The CDR3 DNA reads TGTGCCATCAGTGAGTTGAACAATCAGCCCCAGCATTTT. Encoded protein: CAISELNNQPQHF.